A selection of T cell receptor beta chains follows, all from one sample in a study of blood T cell repertoires in COVID-19. TCRdb keeps only in-frame clones here, not all; method: immunoSEQ multiplex PCR. The sample contains about 100,000 clones, 75% to 85% of which appear only once. The sample was peripheral blood. The receptors shown here come from a human donor in a cohort sampled during active COVID-19. CDR3s include the opening cysteine and the closing phenylalanine or tryptophan. The D gene is left open where the match is weak. Rows may omit the clone size; those that give it use once, few, many or a size class.

d_call clone_size j_call v_call cdr3_nt cdr3_aa
TRBD2 - TRBJ2-5 TRBV6-2/TRBV6-3 TGTGCCAGCAGTTACGGGACTAGCGGGAGCTACCAAGAGACCCAGTACTTC CASSYGTSGSYQETQYF
- - TRBJ2-3 TRBV30 TGTGCCTGGAGTGAGGGGGGGGCCGGGGGTACGCAGTATTTT CAWSEGGAGGTQYF
TRBD2 once TRBJ2-1 TRBV2 TGTGCCAGCAGTGAGATAGGACTAGCGGGAAACAATGAGCAGTTCTTC CASSEIGLAGNNEQFF
- - TRBJ2-7 TRBV10-1 TGCGCCAGCAGCACCGTCCAGGGCGGCGAGCAGTACTTC CASSTVQGGEQYF
TRBD2 - TRBJ2-1 TRBV4-3 TGCGCCAGCAGCCTCTTACCCGCCGGGCTAGCGGGTCACAATGAGCAGTTCTTC CASSLLPAGLAGHNEQFF
- - TRBJ2-7 TRBV20-1 TGCAGTGCTAGCATGGCCGAGCAGTACTTC CSASMAEQYF
- - TRBJ1-2 TRBV5-4 TGTGCCAGCACCGAGGGGGGAGGGTACAACTATGGCTACACCTTC CASTEGGGYNYGYTF
- - TRBJ2-2 TRBV7-8 TGTGCCAGCAGCTTATCCGGGTCTCCCGGGGAGCTGTTTTTT CASSLSGSPGELFF
TRBD1 - TRBJ2-3 TRBV4-1 TGCGCCAGCACCCCACGGGATAGGGACAGCAAACACTCCACAGATACGCAGTATTTT CASTPRDRDSKHSTDTQYF
TRBD1 - TRBJ2-3 TRBV10-3 TGTGCCATCAGTGGACAGGGATTATCCACAGATACGCAGTATTTT CAISGQGLSTDTQYF
- - TRBJ2-1 TRBV7-9 TGTGCCAGCAGCTTAGCATCAGCCTACAATGAGCAGTTCTTC CASSLASAYNEQFF
- - TRBJ2-2 TRBV6-6 TGTGCCAGCAGTGGGACTGGTAAATCAGGGGAGCTGTTTTTT CASSGTGKSGELFF
- - TRBJ2-2 TRBV7-3 TGTGCCAGCAGCCGAGTAGTTGAGACCGGGGAGCTGTTTTTT CASSRVVETGELFF
- few TRBJ2-7 TRBV11-2 TGTGCCAGCAGCACACAGCAGAACTCCTACGAGCAGTACTTC CASSTQQNSYEQYF
- once TRBJ2-2 TRBV27 TGTGCCAGCAGCTCGGACCCACAGCGGGTGAACACCGGGGAGCTGTTTTTT CASSSDPQRVNTGELFF
- - TRBJ1-4 TRBV15 TGTGCCACCAGCGATTCTAATGCGGGGGAAAAACTGTTTTTT CATSDSNAGEKLFF
TRBD1 few TRBJ1-3 TRBV2 TGTGCCAGCAGGCCACAGGGGCCTGGAAACACCATATATTTT CASRPQGPGNTIYF
- - TRBJ2-3 TRBV7-2 TGTGCCAGCAGCCCCATTAGAAGCACAGATACGCAGTATTTT CASSPIRSTDTQYF
- - TRBJ2-5 TRBV5-8 TGTGCCAGCAGCTTGGTTGGGGCGGTTCAAGAGACCCAGTACTTC CASSLVGAVQETQYF
- few TRBJ1-1 TRBV5-5 TGTGCCAGCAGCTTGGAGGAGGGACGACCTGAAGCTTTCTTT CASSLEEGRPEAFF
TRBD1 - TRBJ2-3 TRBV5-1 TGCGCCAGCAGCTCCTACAGGGGGGCAGATACGCAGTATTTT CASSSYRGADTQYF
TRBD1 - TRBJ2-2 TRBV7-3 TGTGCCAGCTGCGACAGGGTGACCGGGGAGCTGTTTTTT CASCDRVTGELFF
TRBD1 - TRBJ1-3 TRBV27 TGTGCCAGGCAAACCCTCCGGGACAGGGGGTCGAGCTCTGGAAACACCATATATTTT CARQTLRDRGSSSGNTIYF
- - TRBJ1-2 TRBV29-1 TGCAGCGACCGGGGGGACACTATCTATGGCTACACCTTC CSDRGDTIYGYTF
TRBD1 few TRBJ2-7 TRBV27 TGTGCCAGCAGTTTAATTTGGGACAGGGCTAGCCTTCCGTACTTC CASSLIWDRASLPYF
- - TRBJ2-2 TRBV2 TGTGCCAGCAGTGCCCCAGCGGGGAACACCGGGGAGCTGTTTTTT CASSAPAGNTGELFF
TRBD2 - TRBJ2-1 TRBV7-2 TGTGCCAGCAGCTTAGGCGGGACTAGCGCCAATTATGAGCAGTTCTTC CASSLGGTSANYEQFF
TRBD2 - TRBJ2-3 TRBV28 TGTGCCAGCAGTTACACTAGCGGGAGGAAAGGGGCAGATACGCAGTATTTT CASSYTSGRKGADTQYF
- - TRBJ2-3 TRBV9 TGTGCCAGCAGCCTATCGCGGAACACAGATACGCAGTATTTT CASSLSRNTDTQYF
TRBD1 - TRBJ2-2 TRBV3-1/TRBV3-2 TGTGCCAGCAGCCTTGGGACAGGAGGTTTCACCGGGGAGCTGTTTTTT CASSLGTGGFTGELFF
- - TRBJ2-2 TRBV3-1/TRBV3-2 TGTGCCAGCAGCCAAACACGATCCGGGGAGCTGTTTTTT CASSQTRSGELFF
- few TRBJ1-1 TRBV6-5 TGTGCCAGCAGTCCCAACTCCAGGGACACTGAAGCTTTCTTT CASSPNSRDTEAFF
TRBD1 few TRBJ1-2 TRBV7-9 TGTGCCAGCAGCACACCGGGACAGGGGTATGGCTACACCTTC CASSTPGQGYGYTF
- - TRBJ1-1 TRBV29-1 TGCAGCGTACTAATGAACACTGAAGCTTTCTTT CSVLMNTEAFF
- - TRBJ1-4 TRBV2 TGTGCTAGCTTCGGACTTCAGTATGAAAAACTGTTTTTT CASFGLQYEKLFF
- - TRBJ2-7 TRBV5-1 TGCGCCAGCAGCTCACGGGACTTTTCCTTCTACGAGCAGTACTTC CASSSRDFSFYEQYF